The sequence of this T cell receptor (beta chain) was determined in a study of blood T cells in healthy people across ages. Study-wide context: Per two T cells, about one barcoded beta molecule was captured through template switching.

Sample-barcoded 5' priming and a J-beta primer mix drove a second PCR of 7 to 11 cycles. TCRdb reprocessed the 5' RACE reads with MiXCR, giving one entry per CDR3 protein. The repertoire holds fewer than 2,000,000 distinct CDR3 sequences, roughly two fifths seen once, with 23% in the top ten. This clonotype has a handful of counts. CDR3 length: 15 residues. V dropped 8 bases and J dropped 4 bases, with 20 bases sitting between them. Germline CDR1 LNHNV, CDR2 YYDKDF (reference sequence). The clonotype comes from a human donor in good health. The sample was blood. V gene TRBV15 combines with J gene TRBJ2-5, with D perhaps TRBD1 or TRBD2 (5 bases each). The CDR3 here is CATGRGVPWGETQYF. The CDR3 coding sequence is TGTGCCACCGGAAGGGGAGTCCCATGGGGAGAGACCCAGTACTTC.